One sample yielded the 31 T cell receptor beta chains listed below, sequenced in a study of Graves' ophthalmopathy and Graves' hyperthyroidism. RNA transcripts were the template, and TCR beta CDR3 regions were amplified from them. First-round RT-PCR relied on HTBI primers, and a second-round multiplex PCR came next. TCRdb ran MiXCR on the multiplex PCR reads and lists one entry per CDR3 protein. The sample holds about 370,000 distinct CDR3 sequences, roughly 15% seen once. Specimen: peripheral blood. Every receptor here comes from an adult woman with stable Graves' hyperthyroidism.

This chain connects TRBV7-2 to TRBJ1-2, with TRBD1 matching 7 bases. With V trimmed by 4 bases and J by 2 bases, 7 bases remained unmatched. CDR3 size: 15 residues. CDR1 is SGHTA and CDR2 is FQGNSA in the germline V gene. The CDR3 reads CASSSTGTANYGYTF. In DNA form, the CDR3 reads TGTGCCAGCAGCTCGACCGGGACAGCGAACTATGGCTACACCTTC.

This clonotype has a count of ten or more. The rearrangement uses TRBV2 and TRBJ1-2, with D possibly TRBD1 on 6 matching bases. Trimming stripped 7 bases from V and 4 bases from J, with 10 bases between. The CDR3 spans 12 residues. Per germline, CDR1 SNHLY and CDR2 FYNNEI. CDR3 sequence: CASTGGLYGYTF. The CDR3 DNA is TGTGCCAGCACTGGGGGCCTCTATGGCTACACCTTC.

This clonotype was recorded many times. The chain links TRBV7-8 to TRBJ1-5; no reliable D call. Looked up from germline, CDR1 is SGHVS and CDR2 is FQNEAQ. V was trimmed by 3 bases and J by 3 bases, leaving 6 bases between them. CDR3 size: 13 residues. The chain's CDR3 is CASSFDTNQPQHF. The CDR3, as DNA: TGTGCCAGCAGCTTCGACACCAATCAGCCCCAGCATTTT.

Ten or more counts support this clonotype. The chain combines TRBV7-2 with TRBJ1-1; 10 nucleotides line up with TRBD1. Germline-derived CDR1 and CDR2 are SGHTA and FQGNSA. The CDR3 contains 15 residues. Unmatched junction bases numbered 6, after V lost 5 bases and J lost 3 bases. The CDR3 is CASSPTGGGYTEAFF. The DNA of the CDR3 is TGTGCCAGCAGCCCGACAGGGGGCGGGTACACTGAAGCTTTCTTT.

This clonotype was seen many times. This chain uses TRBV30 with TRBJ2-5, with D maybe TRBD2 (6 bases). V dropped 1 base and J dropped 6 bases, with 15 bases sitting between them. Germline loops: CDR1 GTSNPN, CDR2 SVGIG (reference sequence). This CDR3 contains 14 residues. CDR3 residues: CAWSAWEEEKTQYF. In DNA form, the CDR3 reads TGTGCCTGGAGTGCGTGGGAGGAGGAAAAGACCCAGTACTTC.

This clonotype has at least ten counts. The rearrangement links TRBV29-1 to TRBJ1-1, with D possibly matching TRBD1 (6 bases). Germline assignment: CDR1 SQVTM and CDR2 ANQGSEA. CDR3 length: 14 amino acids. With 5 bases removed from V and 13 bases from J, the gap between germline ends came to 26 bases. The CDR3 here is CSVPQQRGPVSLFF. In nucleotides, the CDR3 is TGCAGCGTTCCACAACAACGGGGGCCCGTGTCTCTTTTCTTT.

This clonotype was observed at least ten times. The CDR3 coding sequence is TGTGCCAGCAGCTTAGACCACCAAACAGGGGCTAGAAAGACCCAGTACTTC. It yields the protein CASSLDHQTGARKTQYF. V usage is TRBV11-1 and J usage is TRBJ2-5, with TRBD1 matching over 7 bases. V trimming: 1 base; J trimming: 6 bases; junction bases outside the gene matches: 14. The length of the CDR3 is 17 residues. The germline V gene encodes CDR1 SGHAT and CDR2 FQDESV (reference sequence).

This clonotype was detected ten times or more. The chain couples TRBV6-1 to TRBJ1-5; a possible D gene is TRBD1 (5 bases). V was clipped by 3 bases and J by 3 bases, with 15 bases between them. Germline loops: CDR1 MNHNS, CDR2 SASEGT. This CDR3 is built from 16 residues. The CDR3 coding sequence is TGTGCCAGCAGTGATCAGGGCCTACCCTCCAATCAGCCCCAGCATTTT. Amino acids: CASSDQGLPSNQPQHF.

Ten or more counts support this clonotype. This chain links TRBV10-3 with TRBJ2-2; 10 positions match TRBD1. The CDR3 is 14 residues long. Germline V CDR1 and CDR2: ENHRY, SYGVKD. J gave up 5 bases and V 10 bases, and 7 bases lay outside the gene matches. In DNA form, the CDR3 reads TGTGCCACCGGACAGGGGGGTGAGACCGGGGAGCTGTTTTTT. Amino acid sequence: CATGQGGETGELFF.

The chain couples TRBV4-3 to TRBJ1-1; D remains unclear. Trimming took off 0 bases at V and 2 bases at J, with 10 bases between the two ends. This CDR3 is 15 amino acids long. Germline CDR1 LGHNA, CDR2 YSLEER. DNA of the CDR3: TGCGCCAGCAGCCAAGATCTCGTGGGTAACACTGAAGCTTTCTTT. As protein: CASSQDLVGNTEAFF.

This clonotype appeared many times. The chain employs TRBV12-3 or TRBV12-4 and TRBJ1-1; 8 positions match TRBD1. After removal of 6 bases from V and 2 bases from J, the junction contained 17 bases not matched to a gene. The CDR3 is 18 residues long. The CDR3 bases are TGTGCCAGCAGCTTTAGCGACAGGGGTCGTCGCGCAAACACTGAAGCTTTCTTT. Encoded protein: CASSFSDRGRRANTEAFF.

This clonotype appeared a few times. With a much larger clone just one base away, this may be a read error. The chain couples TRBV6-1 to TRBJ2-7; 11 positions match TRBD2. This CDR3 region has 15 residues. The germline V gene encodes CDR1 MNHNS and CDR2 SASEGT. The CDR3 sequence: CACSGTSGSSETKYF. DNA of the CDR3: TGTGCCTGCAGTGGAACTAGCGGGAGCTCGGAGACCAAGTACTTC.

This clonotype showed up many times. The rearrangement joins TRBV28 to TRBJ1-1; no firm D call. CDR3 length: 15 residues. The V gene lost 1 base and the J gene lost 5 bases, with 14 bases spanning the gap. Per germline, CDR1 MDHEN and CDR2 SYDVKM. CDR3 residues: CASSLFFRGETEAFF. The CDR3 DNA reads TGTGCCAGCAGTTTATTTTTCCGCGGGGAAACTGAAGCTTTCTTT. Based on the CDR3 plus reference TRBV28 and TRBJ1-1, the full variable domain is DVKVTQSSRYLVKRTGEKVFLECVQDMDHENMFWYRQDPGLGLRLIYFSYDVKMKEKGDIPEGYSVSREKKERFSLILESASTNQTSMYLCASSLFFRGETEAFFGQGTRLTVV.

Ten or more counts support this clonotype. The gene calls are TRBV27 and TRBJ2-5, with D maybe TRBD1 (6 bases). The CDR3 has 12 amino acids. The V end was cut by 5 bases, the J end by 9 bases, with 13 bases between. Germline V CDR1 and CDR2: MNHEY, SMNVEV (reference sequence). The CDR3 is CASSPVEGAQYF. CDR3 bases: TGTGCCAGCAGTCCCGTCGAGGGGGCCCAGTACTTC.

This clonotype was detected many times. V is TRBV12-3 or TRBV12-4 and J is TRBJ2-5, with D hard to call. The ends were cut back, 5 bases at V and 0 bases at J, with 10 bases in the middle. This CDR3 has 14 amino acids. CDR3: CASSLRRDQETQYF. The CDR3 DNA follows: TGTGCCAGCAGTCTACGACGGGACCAAGAGACCCAGTACTTC.

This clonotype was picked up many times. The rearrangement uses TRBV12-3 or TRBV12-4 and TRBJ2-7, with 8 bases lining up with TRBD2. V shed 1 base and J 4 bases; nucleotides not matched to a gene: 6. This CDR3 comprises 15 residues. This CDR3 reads CASSLGGLGVYEQYF. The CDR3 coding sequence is TGTGCCAGCAGTTTAGGGGGACTAGGAGTATACGAGCAGTACTTC.

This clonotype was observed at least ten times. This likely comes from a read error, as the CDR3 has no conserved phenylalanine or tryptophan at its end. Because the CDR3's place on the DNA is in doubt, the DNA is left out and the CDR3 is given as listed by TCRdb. The CDR3 region is CASSLFSPNR. The gene calls are TRBV5-1 and TRBJ1-5; the table's D gene call, TRBD1, was not cross checked with the DNA. CDR1 and CDR2 from the germline V gene are SGHRS and YFSETQ. The CDR3 sequence runs 10 residues, both termini included.

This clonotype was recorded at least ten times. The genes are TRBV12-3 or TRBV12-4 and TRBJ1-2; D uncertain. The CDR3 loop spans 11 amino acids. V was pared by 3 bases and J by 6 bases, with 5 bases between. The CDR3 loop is CASSFGDGYTF. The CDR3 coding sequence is TGTGCCAGCAGTTTTGGGGATGGCTACACCTTC.

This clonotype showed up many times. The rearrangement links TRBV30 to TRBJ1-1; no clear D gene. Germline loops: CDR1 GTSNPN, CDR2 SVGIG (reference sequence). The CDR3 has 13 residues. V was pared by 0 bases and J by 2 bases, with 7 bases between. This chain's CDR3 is CAWSVRHNTEAFF. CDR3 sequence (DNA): TGTGCCTGGAGTGTGAGGCATAACACTGAAGCTTTCTTT.

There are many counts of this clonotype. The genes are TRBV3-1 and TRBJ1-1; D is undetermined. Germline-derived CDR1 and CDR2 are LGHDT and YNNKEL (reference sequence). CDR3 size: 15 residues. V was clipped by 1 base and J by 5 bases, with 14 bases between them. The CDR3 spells CASSQGASGGTEAFF. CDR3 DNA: TGTGCCAGCAGCCAAGGGGCCTCGGGAGGTACTGAAGCTTTCTTT.

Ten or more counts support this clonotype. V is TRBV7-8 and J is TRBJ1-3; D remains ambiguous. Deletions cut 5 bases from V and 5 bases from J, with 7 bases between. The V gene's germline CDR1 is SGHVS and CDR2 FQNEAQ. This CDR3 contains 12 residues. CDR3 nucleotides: TGTGCCAGCAGCCCTGAGAGAAACACCATATATTTT. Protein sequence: CASSPERNTIYF.

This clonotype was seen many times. The DNA for the CDR3 is TGTGCCAGCAGCCTCGTCTGGGGGTCTCGCGAGCAGTACTTC. This gives the protein CASSLVWGSREQYF. This chain links TRBV11-2 with TRBJ2-7; tentatively, D is TRBD1 or TRBD2 (5 bases each). Germline CDR1 and CDR2: SGHAT and FQNNGV. This CDR3 spans 14 amino acids. With 5 bases removed from V and 6 bases from J, the gap between germline ends came to 17 bases.

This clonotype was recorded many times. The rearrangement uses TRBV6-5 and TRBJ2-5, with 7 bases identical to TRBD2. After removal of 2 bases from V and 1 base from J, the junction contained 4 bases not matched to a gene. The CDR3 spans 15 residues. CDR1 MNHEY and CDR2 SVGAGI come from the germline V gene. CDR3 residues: CASSYRRTSQETQYF. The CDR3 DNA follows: TGTGCCAGCAGTTACCGTAGGACTAGCCAAGAGACCCAGTACTTC.

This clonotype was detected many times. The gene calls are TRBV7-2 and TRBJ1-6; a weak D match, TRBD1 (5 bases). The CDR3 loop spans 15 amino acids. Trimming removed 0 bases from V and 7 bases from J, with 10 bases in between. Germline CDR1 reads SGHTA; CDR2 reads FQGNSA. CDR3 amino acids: CASSLARTQNSPLHF. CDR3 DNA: TGTGCCAGCAGCTTAGCCCGGACACAGAATTCACCCCTCCACTTT.

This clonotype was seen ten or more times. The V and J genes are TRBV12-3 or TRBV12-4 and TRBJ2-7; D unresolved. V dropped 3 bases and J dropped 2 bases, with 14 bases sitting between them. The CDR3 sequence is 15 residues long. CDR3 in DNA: TGTGCCAGCAGTTTTTACGCAACCGAGACCTACGAGCAGTACTTC. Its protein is CASSFYATETYEQYF.

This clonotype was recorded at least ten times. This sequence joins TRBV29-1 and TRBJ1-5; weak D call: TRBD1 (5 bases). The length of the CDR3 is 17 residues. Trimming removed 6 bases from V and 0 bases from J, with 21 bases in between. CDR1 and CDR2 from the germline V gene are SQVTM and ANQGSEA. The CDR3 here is CSVSLGTSAYSNQPQHF. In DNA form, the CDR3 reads TGCAGCGTCTCCCTCGGGACTTCGGCTTATAGCAATCAGCCCCAGCATTTT.

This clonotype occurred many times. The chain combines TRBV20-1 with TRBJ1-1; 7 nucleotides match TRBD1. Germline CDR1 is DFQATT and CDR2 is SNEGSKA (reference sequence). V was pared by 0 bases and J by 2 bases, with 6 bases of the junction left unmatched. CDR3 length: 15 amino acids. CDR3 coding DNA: TGCAGTGCTAGAGATTCCACAGGGGATAACACTGAAGCTTTCTTT. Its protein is CSARDSTGDNTEAFF.

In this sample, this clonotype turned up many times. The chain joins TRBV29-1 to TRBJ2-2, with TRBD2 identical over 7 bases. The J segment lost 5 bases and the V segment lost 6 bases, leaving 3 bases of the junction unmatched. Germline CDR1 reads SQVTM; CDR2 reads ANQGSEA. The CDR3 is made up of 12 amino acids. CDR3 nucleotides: TGCAGCGTGGGGGGGATAACCGGGGAGCTGTTTTTT. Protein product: CSVGGITGELFF.

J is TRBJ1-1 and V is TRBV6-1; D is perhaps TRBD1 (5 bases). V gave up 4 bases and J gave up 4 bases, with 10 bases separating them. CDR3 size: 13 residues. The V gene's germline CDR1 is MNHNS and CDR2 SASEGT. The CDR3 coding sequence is TGTGCCAGCAGTGGGGATACAGGCACTGAAGCTTTCTTT. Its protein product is CASSGDTGTEAFF.

The CDR3 protein is CASSRQELGTEAFF. The CDR3 nucleotides read TGTGCCAGCAGCCGACAGGAGTTAGGGACTGAAGCTTTCTTT. The chain carries TRBV2 and TRBJ1-1; possible D gene TRBD1, 6 bases. The germline gives CDR1 SNHLY, CDR2 FYNNEI. The CDR3 is 14 residues long. V lost 6 bases and J lost 5, with 16 bases in between.

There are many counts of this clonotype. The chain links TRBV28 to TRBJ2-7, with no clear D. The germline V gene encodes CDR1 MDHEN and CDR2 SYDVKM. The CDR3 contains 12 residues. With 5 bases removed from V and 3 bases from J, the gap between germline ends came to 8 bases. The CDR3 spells CASSPGYYEQYF. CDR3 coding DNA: TGTGCCAGCAGTCCCGGGTACTACGAGCAGTACTTC.